This TCR beta chain is drawn from a study of Ad26.COV2.S vaccination and SARS-CoV-2 variants. As for the study in general: Once, or twice with 56 days between doses, Ad26.COV2.S was given intramuscularly. General study points: Vaccine and placebo groups showed comparable non-spike TCR breadth. Breadth and depth estimates from TCRs may understate total T cell responses.

Data came from immunoSEQ multiplex PCR; TCRdb stores just in-frame clones and leaves some out. Of over 300,000 clones in the sample, roughly 85% are singletons; the top ten hold almost 7.5%. Germline assignment: CDR1 LNHDA and CDR2 SQIVND (reference sequence). V was shortened by 7 bases and J by 1 base, with 15 bases between the two germline ends. This CDR3 is 15 amino acids long. Treatment reported: about 20 received Ad26.COV2.S at low or high dose, single or two shots; 5 received placebo; per-sample allocation not given. Each sample was drawn 63 days after the first injection (of vaccine or placebo). The vaccine delivered Wuhan-strain SARS-CoV-2 spike through an Ad26 vector. With regard to this clone: Antigen: not known.

Material: peripheral blood, obtained in a trial of Ad26.COV2.S vaccine versus placebo. The clonotype originates from a person between 18 and 59 years old who received the Ad26.COV2.S COVID-19 vaccine or a placebo. The chain combines TRBV19 with TRBJ2-3, with D possibly TRBD2 on 6 matching bases. The CDR3 DNA reads TGTGCCAGTACCTCCGTGGGGGGTGGCACAGATACGCAGTATTTT. Its translation: CASTSVGGGTDTQYF.